This T cell receptor beta chain is drawn from a study of OX40 agonist ivuxolimab in advanced cancers. Whole-study findings and limits: Among patients with partial responses at 0.1-3.0 mg/kg, clonal expansion was among the lowest.

Sequenced by immunoSEQ multiplex PCR; TCRdb stores in-frame clones only, minus some. The sample carries tens of thousands of clones, around 88% recorded once. The germline V gene encodes CDR1 SGHTA and CDR2 FQGNSA. Between the trimmed V and J ends, which lost 6 bases and 8 bases, there was a span of 16 bases. This CDR3 is built from 14 residues. Comment on this clone: The antigen remains undetermined.

Sequences were derived from CD4+ or CD8+ T cells sorted from blood, sampled in a trial of the OX40 agonist ivuxolimab. This sequence joins TRBV7-2 and TRBJ2-2; D not certain. The sequence was obtained from an adult with an advanced solid tumor such as melanoma, head and neck, liver or kidney cancer. The DNA of the CDR3 is TGTGCCAGCAGTAGACTCGTACGTGGTGGGGAGCTGTTTTTT. Translation: CASSRLVRGGELFF.